This TCR beta chain is drawn from a study of T cell responses to AZD1222 COVID-19 vaccine. Whole-study findings and limits: Among spike-specific TCRs, nearly half reportedly target unmutated variant regions.

Germline V lookup: CDR1 SGHRS, CDR2 YFSETQ. This CDR3 contains 17 residues. V trimming: 7 bases; J trimming: 2 bases; junction bases outside the gene matches: 10. TCRdb's table, derived via immunoSEQ multiplex PCR, lists solely in-frame clones and lacks some. Among around 110,000 clones, 80% to 90% were seen once, and the ten largest hold 3% to 4.5%. As regards this clone: Its matching antigen is unknown.

This specimen was peripheral blood, taken on day 0 of MenACWY control vaccination. The chain has TRBV5-1 and TRBJ2-5; TRBD2 agrees at 14 bases. This TCR was recovered from an adult in good health. CDR3 bases: TGCGCCAGCGGAGGACAAGGGACTAGCGGGGGTCAAGAGACCCAGTACTTC. Translated, it gives CASGGQGTSGGQETQYF.